Below, 19 T cell receptor beta chains from the same sample are listed, as sequenced in a study of low-dose radiotherapy and immunotherapy resistance in tumors. Time point meaning: after trial treatment. The treatment denotes: LDRT plus nivolumab, ipilimumab, low-dose cyclophosphamide and aspirin (RACIN trial). TRAV and TRBV primers primed cDNA for both TCRalpha and TCRbeta. Using a constant-region primer together with a V-primer adapter, TCRs were subjected to 20 to 25 PCR cycles of amplification. TCRdb re-analysed the reads in MiXCR, keeping a single row per CDR3 protein. The table includes 95,000 to 100,000 distinct CDR3 sequences, 20% detected once. The input for sequencing was PBMCs, taken after low-dose radiotherapy plus immunotherapy. These receptors came from a male donor with prostate cancer.

This clonotype was counted at least ten times. This chain uses TRBV3-1 with TRBJ2-1, with a possible D match to TRBD2 (6 bases). The germline gives CDR1 LGHDT, CDR2 YNNKEL (reference sequence). Trimming removed 0 bases from V and 6 bases from J, with 12 bases in between. The CDR3 covers 15 residues. DNA for the CDR3: TGTGCCAGCAGCCAAGACTACGGAGGGCGCAATGAGCAGTTCTTC. This gives the protein CASSQDYGGRNEQFF.

This clonotype was detected ten times or more. V and J are TRBV21-1 and TRBJ2-7. TRBV21-1 is a documented pseudogene. The CDR3 contains 9 residues. The CDR3: CASAYEQYF. The CDR3 DNA reads as TGTGCCAGCGCCTACGAGCAGTACTTC.

At least ten counts were recorded for this clonotype. The gene calls are TRBV27 and TRBJ2-1, with 7 positions matching TRBD2. Germline CDR1 MNHEY, CDR2 SMNVEV (reference sequence). The CDR3 is made up of 14 amino acids. V was pared by 6 bases and J by 4 bases, with 6 bases of the junction left unmatched. The CDR3 nucleotides read TGTGCCAGCAGAGGTGGGGGGGGATACAATGAGCAGTTCTTC. Translating gives CASRGGGGYNEQFF.

The chain employs TRBV29-1 and TRBJ1-1, with D unresolved. With 4 bases removed from V and 3 bases from J, the gap between germline ends came to 9 bases. In germline, CDR1 is SQVTM, CDR2 ANQGSEA. The CDR3 spans 12 residues. Written as DNA, the CDR3 is TGCAGCGTTGTATTGTACGACACTGAAGCTTTCTTT. Its translation is CSVVLYDTEAFF.

Ten or more counts support this clonotype. V usage is TRBV9 and J usage is TRBJ1-5; possibly TRBD1 for D (5 bases). The V gene lost 3 bases and the J gene lost 1 base, with 11 bases spanning the gap. The CDR3 extends over 15 amino acids. Germline V gives CDR1 SGDLS, CDR2 YYNGEE. This CDR3 is CASSAGGGSNQPQHF. The CDR3 DNA sequence: TGTGCCAGCAGCGCCGGGGGGGGGAGCAATCAGCCCCAGCATTTT.

This clonotype has a count of ten or more. This chain joins TRBV3-1 and TRBJ2-5; D gene unclear. This CDR3 is built from 14 residues. The V gene lost 1 base and the J gene lost 4 bases, with 10 bases spanning the gap. Germline V CDR1 and CDR2: LGHDT, YNNKEL (reference sequence). CDR3 in amino acids: CASSQGSKGETQYF. The DNA for the CDR3 is TGTGCCAGCAGCCAAGGGTCCAAGGGAGAGACCCAGTACTTC.

This clonotype was counted between two and nine times. The chain employs TRBV18 and TRBJ1-5; a possible D gene is TRBD1 (5 bases). V dropped 1 base and J dropped 1 base, with 11 bases sitting between them. Germline loops: CDR1 KGHSH, CDR2 LQKENI. CDR3 length: 16 amino acids. CDR3 amino acids: CASSPQGRVSNQPQHF. The CDR3, as DNA: TGTGCCAGCTCACCACAAGGCAGGGTGAGCAATCAGCCCCAGCATTTT.

This clonotype showed up just a few times. V is TRBV28 and J is TRBJ2-7; 7 bases align to TRBD2. V shed 7 bases and J 6 bases; nucleotides not matched to a gene: 15. Germline assignment: CDR1 MDHEN and CDR2 SYDVKM. There are 15 residues in the CDR3. The CDR3 DNA reads TGTGCCAGCATGGGCGGGGCGGGAGACATCCGCGAGCAGTACTTC. Translated, it gives CASMGGAGDIREQYF.

This clonotype has a handful of counts. The chain couples TRBV5-4 to TRBJ2-1; 12 nucleotides align to TRBD2. The CDR3 runs to 16 residues. Trimming cost V 4 bases and J 7 bases; bases outside gene matches: 9. CDR1 and CDR2 from the germline V gene are SGHNT and YYREEE (reference sequence). CDR3 in DNA: TGTGCCAGCAGCCCACCGACTAGCGGGAGATATAATGAGCAGTTCTTC. This codes for CASSPPTSGRYNEQFF.

The table lists this clonotype with many counts. The V gene is TRBV11-2, the J gene TRBJ2-7, with TRBD2 identical over 8 bases. Germline V lookup: CDR1 SGHAT, CDR2 FQNNGV. The CDR3 is 15 residues long. V dropped 0 bases and J dropped 6; count of bases not matched to a gene: 7. CDR3 protein: CASSLDGGARSEQYF. CDR3 DNA sequence: TGTGCCAGCAGCTTAGACGGGGGGGCCCGAAGCGAGCAGTACTTC.

This clonotype was seen ten or more times. The rearrangement joins TRBV7-2 to TRBJ2-7; D not resolved. Trimming removed 1 base at V and 2 bases at J, with 6 bases between. The CDR3 is 13 amino acids. The V gene's germline CDR1 is SGHTA and CDR2 FQGNSA. The CDR3 sequence is CASSLDRTYEQYF. The CDR3 DNA reads TGTGCCAGCAGCTTAGACAGAACCTACGAGCAGTACTTC.

Note on this clonotype: A far larger clone differs by one base, so this is likely a read error. The chain couples TRBV5-8 to TRBJ2-7; the D gene is possibly TRBD2 (7 bases). The germline V gene encodes CDR1 SGHTS and CDR2 YDEGEE. Trimming left V 0 bases short and J 6 bases short, with 13 bases between. There are 14 residues in the CDR3. As DNA, the CDR3 is TGTGCCAGCAGCTTGGAGGCGGGGGCAGGCGAGCAGTACTTC. Its protein product is CASSLEAGAGEQYF.

This clonotype was found many times. This chain's CDR3 is CASSLVGTQPQHF. DNA of the CDR3: TGTGCCAGCAGCTTGGTGGGCACTCAGCCCCAGCATTTT. The genes are TRBV7-2 and TRBJ1-5; D not certain. Germline V gives CDR1 SGHTA, CDR2 FQGNSA. V was pared by 3 bases and J by 6 bases, with 9 bases between. The CDR3 sequence is 13 residues long.

This clonotype was recorded at least ten times. The chain uses TRBV20-1 and TRBJ2-3, with D unclear. The V end lost 0 bases, the J end lost 0 bases, and 7 bases lay between the germline ends. Germline values: CDR1 DFQATT, CDR2 SNEGSKA (reference sequence). The CDR3 sequence is 14 residues long. CDR3 sequence reads: CSARDDVSTDTQYF. The CDR3 bases are TGCAGTGCTAGAGACGACGTTAGCACAGATACGCAGTATTTT.

This clonotype was seen a few times. The chain employs TRBV2 and TRBJ1-6; D not certain. The CDR3 has 14 residues. Germline loops: CDR1 SNHLY, CDR2 FYNNEI. V was pared by 3 bases and J by 5 bases, with 8 bases between. CDR3 sequence (DNA): TGTGCCAGCAGTGAGATGTCAGATAATTCACCCCTCCACTTT. Translated, it gives CASSEMSDNSPLHF.

This clonotype was counted ten times or more. The J gene is TRBJ2-5, the V gene TRBV7-9, with D perhaps being TRBD1 or TRBD2 (6 bases each). CDR3 length: 18 amino acids. V was cut by 0 bases and J by 2 bases, with 19 bases left in between. Per the germline V gene, CDR1 is SEHNR and CDR2 is FQNEAQ (reference sequence). This CDR3 is CASSLAVGAGRPQETQYF. CDR3 DNA: TGTGCCAGCAGCTTAGCGGTGGGGGCGGGGCGACCACAAGAGACCCAGTACTTC.

A word on this clonotype: A far larger clone is a single base away, which makes a read error likely. The chain couples TRBV4-3 to TRBJ2-2; D remains unclear. CDR1 LGHNA and CDR2 YSLEER come from the germline V gene. The CDR3 has 12 amino acids. The CDR3 DNA reads TGCACCAGCAGCGATCCGGCCGGGGAGCTGTTTTTT. As protein: CTSSDPAGELFF.

This clonotype occurred many times. The chain is built from TRBV2 and TRBJ2-1, with 9 bases fitting TRBD2. V shed 7 bases, J shed 6 bases, and the junction held 13 bases outside the gene matches. Per germline, CDR1 SNHLY and CDR2 FYNNEI. The CDR3 covers 16 residues. The CDR3 sequence: CASTPRGRGGGNEQFF. CDR3 DNA sequence: TGTGCCAGCACCCCCCGCGGGCGGGGGGGGGGCAATGAGCAGTTCTTC.

In this sample, this clonotype turned up many times. The V call is TRBV21-1, the J call TRBJ2-5; the table's D call, TRBD2, has no DNA check behind it. TRBV21-1 is labeled a pseudogene. The CDR3 contains 13 residues. CDR3 DNA: TGTGCCAGCAGCTCCAGCGGCCAAGAGACCCAGTACTTC. This gives the protein CASSSSGQETQYF.